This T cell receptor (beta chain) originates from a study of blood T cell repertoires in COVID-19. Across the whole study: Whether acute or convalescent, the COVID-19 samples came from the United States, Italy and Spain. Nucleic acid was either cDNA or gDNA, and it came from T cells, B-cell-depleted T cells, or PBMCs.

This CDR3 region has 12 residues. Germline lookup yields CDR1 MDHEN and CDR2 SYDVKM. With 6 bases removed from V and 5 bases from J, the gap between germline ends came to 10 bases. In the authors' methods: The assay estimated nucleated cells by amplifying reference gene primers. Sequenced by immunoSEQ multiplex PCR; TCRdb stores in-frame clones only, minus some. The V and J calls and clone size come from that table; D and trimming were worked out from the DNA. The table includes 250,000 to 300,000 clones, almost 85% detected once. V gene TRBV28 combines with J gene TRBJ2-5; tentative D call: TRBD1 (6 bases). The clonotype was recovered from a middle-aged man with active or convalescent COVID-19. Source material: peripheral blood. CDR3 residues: CASSQRGETQYF. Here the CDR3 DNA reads TGTGCCAGCAGCCAGAGGGGGGAGACCCAGTACTTC.